The rows below give T cell receptor beta chains drawn from one sample of a study of control samples from healthy donors and cancer patients. Using immunoSEQ multiplex PCR, the repertoire was profiled, and TCRdb retains in-frame clones only, with some absent. Seen here are around 130,000 clones, roughly 84% observed once, and the top ten hold about 3.4%. Sequencing was carried out using blood. These receptors were taken from a man aged 50 or older in good health. The CDR3 runs from the conserved cysteine through the conserved F or W. A D gene is named only where the DNA matches it firmly. The size of a clone is reported for some rows only, either as once, few or many, or as a class for expanded clones.

clone size: -; V gene: TRBV4-1; D gene: -; J gene: TRBJ2-7; CDR3 protein: CASSLGGTYYEQYF; CDR3 DNA: TGCGCCAGCAGCTTAGGGGGTACCTACTACGAGCAGTACTTC
clone size: -; V gene: TRBV28; D gene: -; J gene: TRBJ2-1; CDR3 protein: CASSPYDEQFF; CDR3 DNA: TGTGCCAGCAGCCCCTACGATGAGCAGTTCTTC
clone size: -; V gene: TRBV6-5; D gene: -; J gene: TRBJ2-5; CDR3 protein: CASSLNPQGSETQYF; CDR3 DNA: TGTGCCAGCAGTTTGAATCCACAGGGTTCGGAGACCCAGTACTTC
clone size: -; V gene: TRBV3-1/TRBV3-2; D gene: -; J gene: TRBJ2-3; CDR3 protein: CASSQDRGLSTDTQYF; CDR3 DNA: TGTGCCAGCAGCCAAGACAGGGGATTGAGCACAGATACGCAGTATTTT
clone size: -; V gene: TRBV2; D gene: -; J gene: TRBJ1-6; CDR3 protein: CASSPLGSINSPLHF; CDR3 DNA: TGTGCCAGCAGTCCCTTGGGGTCTATTAATTCACCCCTCCACTTT
clone size: -; V gene: TRBV11-3; D gene: -; J gene: TRBJ2-2; CDR3 protein: CASSPVTDQGTGELFF; CDR3 DNA: TGTGCCAGCAGCCCGGTAACGGACCAGGGCACCGGGGAGCTGTTTTTT
clone size: -; V gene: TRBV7-2; D gene: -; J gene: TRBJ2-1; CDR3 protein: CASRSDGQFNEQFF; CDR3 DNA: TGTGCCAGCAGGTCGGACGGACAGTTCAATGAGCAGTTCTTC
clone size: -; V gene: TRBV7-9; D gene: -; J gene: TRBJ1-1; CDR3 protein: CASRANRAPFEAFF; CDR3 DNA: TGTGCCAGCAGGGCGAACAGGGCTCCCTTTGAAGCTTTCTTT
clone size: -; V gene: TRBV1; D gene: -; J gene: TRBJ1-5; CDR3 protein: CTSSQPGQGGRFDNQPQHF; CDR3 DNA: TGCACCAGCAGCCAACCCGGACAGGGAGGAAGGTTTGACAATCAGCCCCAGCATTTT
clone size: -; V gene: TRBV10-2; D gene: -; J gene: TRBJ1-1; CDR3 protein: CASTVRGVGTEAFF; CDR3 DNA: TGCGCCAGCACGGTGAGGGGGGTAGGGACTGAAGCTTTCTTT
clone size: -; V gene: TRBV20-1; D gene: -; J gene: TRBJ1-1; CDR3 protein: CSADRKFEAFF; CDR3 DNA: TGCAGCGCGGACAGAAAATTTGAAGCTTTCTTT
clone size: -; V gene: TRBV19; D gene: TRBD1; J gene: TRBJ1-2; CDR3 protein: CATRTGIHGYTF; CDR3 DNA: TGTGCCACCAGGACAGGGATCCATGGCTACACCTTC
clone size: -; V gene: TRBV24-1; D gene: TRBD1; J gene: TRBJ2-5; CDR3 protein: CATSEAGTGVAETQYF; CDR3 DNA: TGTGCCACCAGTGAAGCCGGGACAGGGGTTGCAGAGACCCAGTACTTC
clone size: -; V gene: TRBV7-2; D gene: -; J gene: TRBJ2-4; CDR3 protein: CASSLRAIAKNIQYF; CDR3 DNA: TGTGCCAGCAGCTTACGAGCGATAGCCAAAAACATTCAGTACTTC
clone size: -; V gene: TRBV28; D gene: -; J gene: TRBJ1-1; CDR3 protein: CASSTFRGWTEAFF; CDR3 DNA: TGTGCCAGCAGTACCTTTCGGGGGTGGACTGAAGCTTTCTTT
clone size: -; V gene: TRBV9; D gene: -; J gene: TRBJ1-1; CDR3 protein: CASSVGPGVMNTEAFF; CDR3 DNA: TGTGCCAGCAGCGTAGGGCCGGGCGTAATGAACACTGAAGCTTTCTTT
clone size: once; V gene: TRBV11-3; D gene: TRBD2; J gene: TRBJ2-7; CDR3 protein: CASSTRTRVHEQYF; CDR3 DNA: TGTGCCAGCAGCACCCGGACTAGGGTCCACGAGCAGTACTTC
clone size: -; V gene: TRBV6-2/TRBV6-3; D gene: -; J gene: TRBJ1-4; CDR3 protein: CASSYLPGTRNEKLFF; CDR3 DNA: TGTGCCAGCAGTTACCTCCCCGGGACAAGGAATGAAAAACTGTTTTTT
clone size: -; V gene: TRBV28; D gene: -; J gene: TRBJ1-2; CDR3 protein: CASRREHRAYTF; CDR3 DNA: TGTGCCAGCAGGAGGGAGCATAGGGCCTACACCTTC
clone size: once; V gene: TRBV4-1; D gene: TRBD2; J gene: TRBJ2-5; CDR3 protein: CASSHGLAGYPETQYF; CDR3 DNA: TGCGCCAGCAGCCACGGACTAGCGGGGTACCCAGAGACCCAGTACTTC
clone size: -; V gene: TRBV19; D gene: -; J gene: TRBJ1-2; CDR3 protein: CASTNLQGWLGGYTF; CDR3 DNA: TGTGCCAGTACTAACCTACAGGGCTGGTTGGGAGGCTACACCTTC
clone size: -; V gene: TRBV5-8; D gene: -; J gene: TRBJ1-3; CDR3 protein: CASSFSDRPNSGNTIYF; CDR3 DNA: TGTGCCAGCAGCTTCAGCGACAGGCCTAACTCTGGAAACACCATATATTTT
clone size: -; V gene: TRBV5-1; D gene: TRBD2; J gene: TRBJ2-1; CDR3 protein: CASSLSLFSGGLYNEQFF; CDR3 DNA: TGCGCCAGCAGCTTGAGTCTGTTTAGCGGGGGGCTTTACAATGAGCAGTTCTTC
clone size: -; V gene: TRBV11-3; D gene: -; J gene: TRBJ2-2; CDR3 protein: CASSITSVENTGELFF; CDR3 DNA: TGTGCCAGCAGCATCACCTCGGTAGAGAACACCGGGGAGCTGTTTTTT
clone size: -; V gene: TRBV5-5; D gene: -; J gene: TRBJ1-5; CDR3 protein: CASSLEGGRNQPQHF; CDR3 DNA: TGTGCCAGCAGCTTGGAGGGAGGGCGCAATCAGCCCCAGCATTTT
clone size: -; V gene: TRBV28; D gene: -; J gene: TRBJ1-4; CDR3 protein: CASKLRGEYEKLFF; CDR3 DNA: TGTGCCAGCAAGTTGAGGGGTGAATATGAAAAACTGTTTTTT
clone size: few; V gene: TRBV28; D gene: TRBD2; J gene: TRBJ2-3; CDR3 protein: CASSFGLATQYF; CDR3 DNA: TGTGCCAGCAGTTTTGGACTAGCTACGCAGTATTTT
clone size: -; V gene: TRBV11-2; D gene: TRBD2; J gene: TRBJ2-1; CDR3 protein: CASSLLVAGGLSRNEQFF; CDR3 DNA: TGTGCCAGCAGCTTACTCGTAGCGGGGGGGCTTTCGAGGAATGAGCAGTTCTTC
clone size: -; V gene: TRBV5-1; D gene: TRBD2; J gene: TRBJ2-1; CDR3 protein: CASSFLAGDRNNEQFF; CDR3 DNA: TGCGCCAGCAGCTTTTTAGCGGGGGACCGGAACAATGAGCAGTTCTTC
clone size: -; V gene: TRBV5-4; D gene: TRBD2; J gene: TRBJ2-1; CDR3 protein: CASSFSGASSYNEQFF; CDR3 DNA: TGTGCCAGCAGCTTCAGCGGGGCGAGCTCCTACAATGAGCAGTTCTTC
clone size: -; V gene: TRBV19; D gene: -; J gene: TRBJ1-1; CDR3 protein: CASSIGAGGNTEAFF; CDR3 DNA: TGTGCCAGTAGTATAGGTGCCGGCGGCAACACTGAAGCTTTCTTT
clone size: few; V gene: TRBV29-1; D gene: -; J gene: TRBJ2-7; CDR3 protein: CSVGLGESYEQYF; CDR3 DNA: TGCAGCGTTGGACTTGGGGAATCCTACGAGCAGTACTTC
clone size: -; V gene: TRBV5-1; D gene: -; J gene: TRBJ2-2; CDR3 protein: CASSFNTGNTGELFF; CDR3 DNA: TGCGCCAGCAGCTTTAACACAGGGAACACCGGGGAGCTGTTTTTT
clone size: -; V gene: TRBV10-1; D gene: TRBD2; J gene: TRBJ2-1; CDR3 protein: CASSPLGLAGSSSYNEQFF; CDR3 DNA: TGCGCCAGCAGTCCCCTGGGACTAGCGGGCTCCAGCTCCTACAATGAGCAGTTCTTC
clone size: -; V gene: TRBV28; D gene: TRBD1; J gene: TRBJ1-6; CDR3 protein: CASSTGAGGPYNSPLHF; CDR3 DNA: TGTGCCAGCAGCACCGGGGCAGGGGGACCCTATAATTCACCCCTCCACTTT
clone size: -; V gene: TRBV27; D gene: -; J gene: TRBJ2-5; CDR3 protein: CASSFQPRETQYF; CDR3 DNA: TGTGCCAGCAGTTTTCAACCACGAGAGACCCAGTACTTC
clone size: -; V gene: TRBV12-3/TRBV12-4; D gene: TRBD1; J gene: TRBJ1-1; CDR3 protein: CASGQGLGAFF; CDR3 DNA: TGTGCCAGTGGACAGGGATTGGGAGCTTTCTTT
clone size: -; V gene: TRBV3-1/TRBV3-2; D gene: -; J gene: TRBJ2-2; CDR3 protein: CASSRRGNTGELFF; CDR3 DNA: TGTGCCAGCAGCCGCAGAGGGAACACCGGGGAGCTGTTTTTT
clone size: -; V gene: TRBV4-1; D gene: TRBD1; J gene: TRBJ1-2; CDR3 protein: CASSPTGVNYGYTF; CDR3 DNA: TGCGCCAGCAGCCCGACAGGGGTCAACTATGGCTACACCTTC
clone size: once; V gene: TRBV15; D gene: TRBD1; J gene: TRBJ1-2; CDR3 protein: CATSRADRAYGYTF; CDR3 DNA: TGTGCCACCAGCAGAGCAGACAGGGCCTATGGCTACACCTTC
clone size: -; V gene: TRBV3-1/TRBV3-2; D gene: TRBD2; J gene: TRBJ2-1; CDR3 protein: CASSLYSGGAYMGEQFF; CDR3 DNA: TGTGCCAGCAGCCTCTATAGCGGGGGGGCTTATATGGGTGAGCAGTTCTTC
clone size: -; V gene: TRBV7-2; D gene: TRBD2; J gene: TRBJ2-3; CDR3 protein: CASSPRTSRYTDTQYF; CDR3 DNA: TGTGCCAGCAGCCCTAGGACTAGCCGGTACACAGATACGCAGTATTTT
clone size: few; V gene: TRBV2; D gene: -; J gene: TRBJ1-5; CDR3 protein: CASSDGQPNQPQHF; CDR3 DNA: TGTGCCAGCAGTGATGGGCAGCCAAATCAGCCCCAGCATTTT
clone size: few; V gene: TRBV3-1/TRBV3-2; D gene: -; J gene: TRBJ2-1; CDR3 protein: CASSRRGGNEQFF; CDR3 DNA: TGTGCCAGCAGCCGAAGAGGGGGGAATGAGCAGTTCTTC
clone size: -; V gene: TRBV6-5; D gene: TRBD1; J gene: TRBJ2-7; CDR3 protein: CASRTGTGTTYEQYF; CDR3 DNA: TGTGCCAGCAGGACCGGGACAGGGACTACCTACGAGCAGTACTTC
clone size: -; V gene: TRBV9; D gene: -; J gene: TRBJ1-1; CDR3 protein: CASSVVGNGDTEAFF; CDR3 DNA: TGTGCCAGCAGCGTAGTCGGGAATGGAGACACTGAAGCTTTCTTT
clone size: -; V gene: TRBV6-5; D gene: TRBD2; J gene: TRBJ2-5; CDR3 protein: CASNRGLAGEETQYF; CDR3 DNA: TGTGCCAGCAATCGCGGACTAGCGGGGGAGGAGACCCAGTACTTC
clone size: -; V gene: TRBV5-6; D gene: -; J gene: TRBJ2-5; CDR3 protein: CASARMAAGQETQYF; CDR3 DNA: TGTGCCAGCGCTCGGATGGCAGCAGGCCAAGAGACCCAGTACTTC
clone size: -; V gene: TRBV6-5; D gene: TRBD1; J gene: TRBJ1-2; CDR3 protein: CASSNLRQGGGYTF; CDR3 DNA: TGTGCCAGCAGTAACTTACGACAGGGTGGAGGCTACACCTTC
clone size: few; V gene: TRBV4-1; D gene: -; J gene: TRBJ1-2; CDR3 protein: CASSQGTAAVVYGYTF; CDR3 DNA: TGCGCCAGCAGCCAAGGGACAGCGGCAGTTGTCTATGGCTACACCTTC
clone size: -; V gene: TRBV4-1; D gene: TRBD1; J gene: TRBJ2-1; CDR3 protein: CASSQTGQGRNEQFF; CDR3 DNA: TGCGCCAGCAGCCAAACGGGACAGGGTAGAAATGAGCAGTTCTTC
clone size: once; V gene: TRBV14; D gene: -; J gene: TRBJ1-3; CDR3 protein: CASSQNDGNTIYF; CDR3 DNA: TGTGCCAGCAGCCAAAACGATGGAAACACCATATATTTT
clone size: -; V gene: TRBV7-9; D gene: TRBD1; J gene: TRBJ1-6; CDR3 protein: CASSWDRGTPLHF; CDR3 DNA: TGTGCCAGCAGCTGGGACAGGGGGACACCCCTCCACTTT
clone size: -; V gene: TRBV2; D gene: -; J gene: TRBJ1-2; CDR3 protein: CASSFTPRYGGYTF; CDR3 DNA: TGTGCCAGCAGTTTTACCCCCCGATACGGTGGCTACACCTTC